This T cell receptor beta chain emerged from a study of blood T cell repertoires in COVID-19. Profiling relied on immunoSEQ multiplex PCR, and the TCRdb table lists in-frame clones only, not all of them. The repertoire has some 230,000 clones, about nine tenths of them found once; the top ten carry about 2.2%. After removal of 9 bases from V and 4 bases from J, the junction contained 8 bases not matched to a gene. In germline, CDR1 is SNHLY, CDR2 FYNNEI. This CDR3 is built from 14 residues. Material for sequencing was peripheral blood. This chain uses TRBV2 with TRBJ1-4; TRBD1 agrees at 7 bases. This TCR derives from a young man who had recovered from COVID-19. The CDR3 protein is CASHRDSRNEKLFF. The CDR3 DNA reads TGTGCCAGTCACCGGGACAGTCGTAATGAAAAACTGTTTTTT.